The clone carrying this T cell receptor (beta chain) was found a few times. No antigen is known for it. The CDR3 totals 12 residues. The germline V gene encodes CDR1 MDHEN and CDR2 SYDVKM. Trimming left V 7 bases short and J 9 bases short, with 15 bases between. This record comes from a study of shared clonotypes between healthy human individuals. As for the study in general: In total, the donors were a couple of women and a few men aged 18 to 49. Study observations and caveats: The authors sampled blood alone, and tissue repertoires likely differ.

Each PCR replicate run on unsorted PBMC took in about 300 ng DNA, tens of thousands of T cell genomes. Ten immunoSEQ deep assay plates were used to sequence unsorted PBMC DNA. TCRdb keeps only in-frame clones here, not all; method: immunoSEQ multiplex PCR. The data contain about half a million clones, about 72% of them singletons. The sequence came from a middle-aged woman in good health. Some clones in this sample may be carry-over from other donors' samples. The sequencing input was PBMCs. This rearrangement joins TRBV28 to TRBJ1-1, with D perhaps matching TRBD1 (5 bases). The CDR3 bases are TGTGCCAGCAATCCCTCCAGGGATCAAGCTTTCTTT. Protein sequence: CASNPSRDQAFF.